These 21 T cell receptor beta chains originate from one sample sequenced in a study of T cell repertoires and HLA-DP antigens. Clones were sequenced by immunoSEQ multiplex PCR, and TCRdb holds only the in-frame ones, with some missing. The sample has over 100,000 clones, nearly 95% seen once; the top ten hold about 0.3%. For these TCRs, the target antigens are not known. The sequenced material came from CD4+ T cells from PBMCs. The receptors originated from a woman aged 18-29 years in good health and CMV-seronegative.

The CDR3 coding sequence is TGTGCCAGTAGTATACAGACAGGGGGTAGTCAGCCCCAGCATTTT. It is translated as CASSIQTGGSQPQHF. This chain connects TRBV19 to TRBJ1-5, with TRBD1 matching over 9 bases. The CDR3 has 15 residues. Germline loops: CDR1 LNHDA, CDR2 SQIVND (reference sequence). With 2 bases clipped from V and 6 bases from J, the junction kept 5 bases outside the gene matches. Together with reference TRBV19 and TRBJ1-5, the CDR3 gives the full variable domain: DGGITQSPKYLFRKEGQNVTLSCEQNLNHDAMYWYRQDPGQGLRLIYYSQIVNDFQKGDIAEGYSVSREKKESFPLTVTSAQKNPTAFYLCASSIQTGGSQPQHFGDGTRLSIL.

J is TRBJ2-7 and V is TRBV10-1; D is possibly TRBD1 (5 bases). The V gene lost 6 bases and the J gene lost 6 bases, with 12 bases spanning the gap. The CDR3 is 12 amino acids. Germline V gene lookup returns CDR1 WNHNN and CDR2 SYGVQD (reference sequence). CDR3 nucleotide sequence: TGCGCCAGCAGCCCAGGGTCCGGCGAGCAGTACTTC. Its protein is CASSPGSGEQYF.

V usage is TRBV6-6 and J usage is TRBJ1-6; D uncertain. V gave up 6 bases and J gave up 7 bases, with 13 bases separating them. The CDR3 covers 14 residues. Germline CDR1 is MNHNY and CDR2 is SVGAGI (reference sequence). CDR3 sequence reads: CASSLAGENSPLHF. The CDR3 DNA reads TGTGCCAGCAGCCTCGCGGGAGAGAATTCACCCCTCCACTTT.

J is TRBJ1-3 and V is TRBV28, with D possibly being TRBD1 (5 bases). The V end was cut by 6 bases, the J end by 1 base, with 16 bases between. Germline V gene data show CDR1 as MDHEN and CDR2 as SYDVKM. This CDR3 has 16 residues. The CDR3, as DNA: TGTGCCAGCAGGGGGGGTGGAATCGGGTCTGGAAACACCATATATTTT. It specifies CASRGGGIGSGNTIYF.

This chain links TRBV6-5 with TRBJ2-4; weak D call: TRBD1 (6 bases). V was cut by 10 bases and J by 4 bases, with 17 bases left in between. CDR3 size: 14 residues. CDR1 MNHEY and CDR2 SVGAGI come from the germline V gene. CDR3 amino acids: CAIADSRSKNIQYF. For the CDR3, the DNA is TGTGCCATTGCGGACAGCCGCTCAAAAAACATTCAGTACTTC.

The chain combines TRBV6-6 with TRBJ1-1; unclear D gene. Trimming stripped 0 bases from V and 2 bases from J, with 4 bases between. Germline lookup yields CDR1 MNHNY and CDR2 SVGAGI (reference sequence). This CDR3 is 13 amino acids long. The chain's CDR3 is CASSYSRNTEAFF. In DNA form, the CDR3 reads TGTGCCAGCAGTTACTCGAGAAACACTGAAGCTTTCTTT.

The chain uses TRBV28 and TRBJ2-6; possibly TRBD1 for D (6 bases). The CDR3 is 15 amino acids. CDR1 is MDHEN and CDR2 is SYDVKM in the germline V gene. Trimming pared 5 bases from V and 2 bases from J, leaving 10 bases between. The CDR3 DNA reads as TGTGCCAGCAGTCCCAACAGGGCTGGGGCCAACGTCCTGACTTTC. It codes for CASSPNRAGANVLTF.

This rearrangement joins TRBV7-2 to TRBJ2-2; D possibly corresponds to TRBD1 (6 bases). V was pared by 8 bases and J by 8 bases, with 15 bases between. This CDR3 contains 13 residues. CDR1 and CDR2 (germline): SGHTA, FQGNSA. CDR3 in amino acids: CASVPYREGELFF. DNA for the CDR3: TGTGCCAGCGTACCATACAGGGAAGGGGAGCTGTTTTTT.

This clone was observed a handful of times. The chain recombines TRBV4-2 with TRBJ1-1, with D uncertain. The V end lost 1 base, the J end lost 8 bases, and 8 bases lay between the germline ends. CDR1 is LGHNA and CDR2 is YNFKEQ in the germline V gene. This CDR3 is built from 12 residues. For the CDR3, the DNA is TGTGCCAGCAGCCAAGTCTCCAGGGAAGCTTTCTTT. Its translation is CASSQVSREAFF.

The chain recombines TRBV28 with TRBJ2-7; 7 nucleotides line up with TRBD1. J was trimmed by 7 bases and V by 6 bases; bases with no gene match: 9. The CDR3 length is 13 residues. CDR1 is MDHEN and CDR2 is SYDVKM in the germline V gene. The CDR3 spells CASRSDRVREQYF. Written as DNA, the CDR3 is TGTGCCAGCAGGTCCGACAGGGTACGGGAGCAGTACTTC. Together with reference TRBV28 and TRBJ2-7, the CDR3 gives the full variable domain: DVKVTQSSRYLVKRTGEKVFLECVQDMDHENMFWYRQDPGLGLRLIYFSYDVKMKEKGDIPEGYSVSREKKERFSLILESASTNQTSMYLCASRSDRVREQYFGPGTRLTVT.

The J gene is TRBJ1-1, the V gene TRBV6-1, with 8 positions matching TRBD1. Germline V gene data show CDR1 as MNHNS and CDR2 as SASEGT. The V and J ends lost 6 bases and 6 bases, in that order; junction bases with no gene match: 6. The CDR3 totals 13 residues. The CDR3 loop is CASRGQGGSEAFF. The CDR3 nucleotides are TGTGCCAGCAGAGGACAGGGTGGGTCTGAAGCTTTCTTT.

The V gene is TRBV6-5, the J gene TRBJ2-2; tentatively, D is TRBD1 (5 bases). The CDR3 consists of 14 residues. CDR1 and CDR2 (germline): MNHEY, SVGAGI. The ends were cut back, 6 bases at V and 7 bases at J, with 15 bases in the middle. Here the CDR3 reads CASRPEGRVGELFF. The CDR3 bases are TGTGCCAGCAGACCCGAAGGCAGGGTCGGGGAGCTGTTTTTT.

This clone occurred once. J is TRBJ1-6 and V is TRBV27; a weak D match, TRBD1 (6 bases). The length of the CDR3 is 14 residues. The germline gives CDR1 MNHEY, CDR2 SMNVEV (reference sequence). Trimming stripped 6 bases from V and 6 bases from J, with 12 bases between. DNA for the CDR3: TGTGCCAGCAGGGCGGACAGAGTTAATTCACCCCTCCACTTT. Protein product: CASRADRVNSPLHF.

The chain uses TRBV7-3 and TRBJ1-5; 7 bases map to TRBD1. The germline CDR1 and CDR2 sequences are SGHTA and FQGTGA. This CDR3 contains 13 residues. The J segment lost 2 bases and the V segment lost 5 bases, leaving 0 bases of the junction unmatched. The CDR3 sequence: CASSTGGNQPQHF. In DNA form, the CDR3 reads TGTGCCAGCAGCACAGGGGGCAATCAGCCCCAGCATTTT.

Only a few counts were recorded for this clone. A much larger clone differs from this one at a single base, so this may be a read error. In the same sample, other DNA sequences code for this CDR3. The chain couples TRBV6-5 to TRBJ1-1; TRBD1 is a possible D gene (5 bases). This CDR3 has 10 residues. Germline V CDR1 and CDR2: MNHEY, SVGAGI. V was trimmed by 8 bases and J by 5 bases, leaving 6 bases between them. This CDR3 is CASGGTEAFF. CDR3 in DNA: TGTGCCAGCGGGGGTACTGAAGCTTTCTTT.

This chain uses TRBV11-2 with TRBJ2-1; D is undetermined. Trimming took 8 bases from V and 6 from J, leaving 14 bases between them. The V gene's germline CDR1 is SGHAT and CDR2 FQNNGV. The CDR3 length is 13 residues. CDR3 residues: CASQNNWFNEQFF. The CDR3 bases are TGTGCCAGCCAAAACAATTGGTTCAATGAGCAGTTCTTC.

V gene TRBV6-6 combines with J gene TRBJ1-4; no reliable D call. With 3 bases removed from V and 8 bases from J, the gap between germline ends came to 7 bases. Per the germline V gene, CDR1 is MNHNY and CDR2 is SVGAGI (reference sequence). The length of the CDR3 is 12 residues. DNA for the CDR3: TGTGCCAGCAGTTATATGGGAGAAAAACTGTTTTTT. It yields the protein CASSYMGEKLFF.

This rearrangement joins TRBV7-6 to TRBJ2-1; 13 bases are shared with TRBD2. V trimming: 5 bases; J trimming: 7 bases; junction bases outside the gene matches: 8. This CDR3 is built from 16 residues. CDR1 SGHVS and CDR2 FNYEAQ come from the germline V gene. The CDR3 region has the DNA TGTGCCAGCAGCCGCCTGACTAGCGGGAGGATGAATGAGCAGTTCTTC. Its translation: CASSRLTSGRMNEQFF. The full variable domain, its missing parts supplied by reference TRBV7-6 and TRBJ2-1, is GAGVSQSPRYKVTKRGQDVALRCDPISGHVSLYWYRQALGQGPEFLTYFNYEAQQDKSGLPNDRFSAERPEGSISTLTIQRTEQRDSAMYRCASSRLTSGRMNEQFFGPGTRLTVL.

This clone has a single count. The chain uses TRBV5-6 and TRBJ2-4; D is unclear. The ends were cut back, 0 bases at V and 0 bases at J, with 10 bases in the middle. This CDR3 comprises 16 residues. Germline CDR1 is SGHDT and CDR2 is YYEEEE. This CDR3 is CASSLAGLLAKNIQYF. The CDR3 DNA is TGTGCCAGCAGCTTGGCGGGCTTACTAGCCAAAAACATTCAGTACTTC.

The chain uses TRBV7-3 and TRBJ2-3; a weak D match, TRBD1 (6 bases). This CDR3 comprises 14 residues. Germline values: CDR1 SGHTA, CDR2 FQGTGA. Trimming pared 1 base from V and 6 bases from J, leaving 11 bases between. CDR3 sequence (DNA): TGTGCCAGCAGCTTAAGTGGGGGCTGGGATACGCAGTATTTT. This sequence encodes CASSLSGGWDTQYF.

The chain recombines TRBV11-1 with TRBJ1-2; 7 bases align to TRBD1. CDR1 SGHAT and CDR2 FQDESV come from the germline V gene (reference sequence). The trim removed 5 bases at V and 5 bases at J, leaving 11 bases unmatched. The CDR3 length is 15 residues. CDR3 bases: TGTGCCAGCAGCCCCCGGGACAGTAAATCTTATGGCTACACCTTC. Translated, it gives CASSPRDSKSYGYTF.